This section outlines one TCR beta chain sequence together with its context. The CDR3 spans 16 residues. Germline CDR1 and CDR2: SGHAT and FQNNGV. Deletions cut 5 bases from V and 0 bases from J, with 11 bases between. The study recruited people aged about 18 to 90 years across roughly 25 US areas. Donors were grouped by their self-reported clinical history. This specimen comes from a study of blood T cell repertoires in COVID-19. Study-level background: The cDNA or gDNA used as material had been derived from T cells, B-cell-depleted T cells, or PBMCs.

The method was immunoSEQ multiplex PCR; TCRdb's version includes in-frame clones alone and lacks a portion of them. The sample has 200,000 to 250,000 clones; about 80% are singletons. The receptor comes from a man in his sixties who had recovered from COVID-19. Sequencing was carried out using PBMCs or T cells enriched from blood (not recorded which). The chain links TRBV11-2 to TRBJ1-6, with D tentatively TRBD1 (6 bases). CDR3 in DNA: TGTGCCAGCAGCGGAACAGGGAGCTCCTATAATTCACCCCTCCACTTT. Protein: CASSGTGSSYNSPLHF.